This record looks at one T cell receptor (beta chain) sequence and its context. This clone has just one count. What this receptor recognizes is not known. The junction shows a germline mismatch at one end, possibly a read error. This sample stems from a study of T cell responses to AZD1222 COVID-19 vaccine (dated by TCRdb to 2020 to 2023). At the level of the whole study: Because spike-specific TCR depth and breadth did not differ between the two schedules, AZD1222 recipients who got a second dose at roughly 4 weeks were pooled with those who got a second dose at roughly 12 weeks. A total of under 250 trial participants underwent TCR sequencing, of whom roughly 210 had received two doses of AZD1222 and about 25 had received two doses of the MenACWY control vaccine. Enrollment into the trials was organized by age into subgroups of 18-55, 56-69 and 70-plus years, and those subgroups contained approximately 150, 30 and 60 TCR-sequenced participants, respectively. What the authors observed across the whole study: After two AZD1222 doses, both the breadth and the depth of spike-specific TCRs were significantly higher than at day 0 and than in MenACWY recipients. Epitopes outside the regions mutated in the B.1.351 and B.1.1.7 variants were reportedly recognized by nearly half of the unique spike-specific TCRs. Participants were mostly white British, with more females than males. The authors suggested clonal diversity may have been underestimated. No day 14 peak-response samples were available, so repertoires were characterized only after the peak T cell response. Vaccine-associated CD4 TCRs spanned the whole spike protein, with dominant responses in regions 160-218 and 743-854. In the small 56-69-year group, the increase in depth fell short of significance, most likely because of low power. Only six AZD1222 recipients were SARS-CoV-2 seropositive at baseline, limiting conclusions about previously exposed vaccinees.

This specimen's time point label, per the study, means: baseline before first vaccination. Vaccinee samples came from UK trials COV001 and COV002, including a single-blind randomized controlled phase 2/3 trial of AZD1222 (ChAdOx1 nCoV-19) in healthy adults. Trial participant PBMC samples were collected at day 0 and day 28 after the second dose for TCRbeta chain sequencing. Its CDR3 holds 8 amino acids, cysteine through phenylalanine. Solely the CDR3 DNA is kept, with 24 bases framed from the first base. Looking up the germline V gene (reference sequence) yields CDR1 SEHNR and CDR2 FQNEAQ. The CDR3 regions of human TCRbeta chains were subjected to immunosequencing. Concerning the study's data processing: TCRs in the repertoires were compared against a reference library of SARS-CoV-2-specific TCRs that had been generated with the MIRA antigen-specificity platform. Breadth meant the fraction of unique TCRs that were SARS-CoV-2-associated, whereas depth meant the fraction of total T cells that were SARS-CoV-2-associated. Using the MIRA data, each spike-specific TCR was mapped to the spike region that the TCR reacts to and placed in a CD4 or CD8 class. Log10-transformed breadth and depth values were compared by one-way ANOVA with Sidak's multiple comparisons tests. The table was pulled from immuneACCESS by TCRdb, which kept in-frame rearrangements only. Such tables lose some clones; where checked, under half of the loss comes from unresolved V genes, and the rest has no known cause. V, J and clone size were drawn from that table, and D and trimming were deduced from the DNA. The sample table lists tens of thousands of clones, roughly 84% of them with a count of one. The ten biggest clones cover roughly 19% of the sample.

The rearrangement combines TRBV7-9 with TRBJ2-2; the D gene identity is not certain. This clonotype originated in an adult in good health. Material: peripheral blood, obtained on day 0 of AZD1222 vaccination. CDR3 reads: CASSAWTF. The DNA is TGTGCCAGCAGCGCCTGGACCTTT.